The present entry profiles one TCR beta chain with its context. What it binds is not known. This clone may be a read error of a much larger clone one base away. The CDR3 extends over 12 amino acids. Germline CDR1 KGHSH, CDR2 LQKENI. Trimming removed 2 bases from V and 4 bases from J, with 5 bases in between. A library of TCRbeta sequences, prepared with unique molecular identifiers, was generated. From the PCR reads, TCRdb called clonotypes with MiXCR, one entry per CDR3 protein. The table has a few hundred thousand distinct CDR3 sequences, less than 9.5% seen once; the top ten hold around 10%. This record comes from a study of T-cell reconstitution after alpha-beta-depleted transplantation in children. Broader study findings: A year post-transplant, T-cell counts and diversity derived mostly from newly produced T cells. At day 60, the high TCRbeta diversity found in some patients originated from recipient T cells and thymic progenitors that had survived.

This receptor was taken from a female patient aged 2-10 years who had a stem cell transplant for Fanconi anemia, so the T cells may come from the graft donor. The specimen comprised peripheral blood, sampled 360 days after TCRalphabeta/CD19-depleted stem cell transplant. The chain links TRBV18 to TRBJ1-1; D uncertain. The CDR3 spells CASSPGVTEAFF. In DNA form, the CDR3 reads TGTGCCAGCTCACCAGGGGTCACTGAAGCTTTCTTT.